These 8 T cell receptor beta chains originate from one sample sequenced in a study of blood T cell repertoires in COVID-19. The assay was immunoSEQ multiplex PCR, and TCRdb's table has in-frame clones only and misses some. Of fewer than 400,000 clones in the sample, 87% are singletons; the top ten hold roughly 10%. Sequencing input: PBMCs or T cells enriched from blood (not recorded which). These receptors all stem from a woman aged 50 to 65 who had recovered from COVID-19.

This chain links TRBV7-8 with TRBJ1-1; D is unclear. Trimming shortened V by 6 bases and J by 4 bases, and 12 bases separated the two germline ends. The CDR3 covers 13 residues. Germline values: CDR1 SGHVS, CDR2 FQNEAQ. For the CDR3, the DNA is TGTGCCAGCAGAACTCCCGGCGGCACTGAAGCTTTCTTT. Translation gives CASRTPGGTEAFF. Drawing the rest from reference TRBV7-8 and TRBJ1-1, the complete variable domain is GAGVSQSPRYKVAKRGQDVALRCDPISGHVSLFWYQQALGQGPEFLTYFQNEAQLDKSGLPSDRFFAERPEGSVSTLKIQRTQQEDSAVYLCASRTPGGTEAFFGQGTRLTVV.

The gene calls are TRBV7-3 and TRBJ2-5, with D unclear. The V gene lost 2 bases and the J gene lost 2 bases, with 6 bases spanning the gap. The germline V gene has CDR1 SGHTA and CDR2 FQGTGA. The CDR3 runs to 13 residues. CDR3 sequence: CASSLVPQETQYF. The DNA for the CDR3 is TGTGCCAGCAGCTTAGTTCCTCAAGAGACCCAGTACTTC.

This chain uses TRBV5-1 with TRBJ2-7, with TRBD2 as a possible D gene (6 bases). CDR3 size: 15 residues. Trimming took 6 bases from V and 5 from J, leaving 21 bases between them. Per the germline V gene, CDR1 is SGHRS and CDR2 is YFSETQ. CDR3 sequence: CASTFMTGGSHEQYF. CDR3 DNA sequence: TGCGCCAGCACCTTCATGACTGGGGGGTCCCACGAGCAGTACTTC.

The chain combines TRBV7-2 with TRBJ2-1; D possibly corresponds to TRBD2 (5 bases). The CDR3 has 11 residues. CDR1 is SGHTA, CDR2 FQGNSA, per germline. V was shortened by 5 bases and J by 9 bases, with 8 bases between the two germline ends. For the CDR3, the DNA is TGTGCCAGCAGCCCCCGGGGTGAGCAGTTCTTC. This gives the protein CASSPRGEQFF.

V usage is TRBV15 and J usage is TRBJ1-2, with D possibly TRBD1 on 6 matching bases. Germline V gene data show CDR1 as LNHNV and CDR2 as YYDKDF (reference sequence). CDR3 size: 14 residues. V was cut by 4 bases and J by 2 bases, with 11 bases left in between. The CDR3 coding sequence is TGTGCCACCAGCAAACGGACAGCCAACTATGGCTACACCTTC. Its translation: CATSKRTANYGYTF. The entire variable domain, with the rest obtained from reference TRBV15 and TRBJ1-2, is as follows: DAMVIQNPRYQVTQFGKPVTLSCSQTLNHNVMYWYQQKSSQAPKLLFHYYDKDFNNEADTPDNFQSRRPNTSFCFLDIRSPGLGDTAMYLCATSKRTANYGYTFGSGTRLTVV.

This chain uses TRBV9 with TRBJ1-1; D is ambiguous. V was clipped by 3 bases and J by 5 bases, with 5 bases between them. The CDR3 totals 11 residues. Germline assignment: CDR1 SGDLS and CDR2 YYNGEE. The DNA of the CDR3 is TGTGCCAGCAGCGAACTGACTGAAGCTTTCTTT. Its protein is CASSELTEAFF.

This chain links TRBV7-3 with TRBJ1-1; D call uncertain. The V and J ends lost 3 bases and 1 base respectively, with 6 bases between them. The germline CDR1 and CDR2 sequences are SGHTA and FQGTGA. This CDR3 has 13 residues. Here the CDR3 reads CASSFGENTEAFF. CDR3 nucleotides: TGTGCCAGCAGCTTCGGGGAGAACACTGAAGCTTTCTTT.

The chain links TRBV6-1 to TRBJ2-4; D might be TRBD2 (6 bases). The CDR3 consists of 13 residues. From germline, CDR1 is MNHNS and CDR2 SASEGT. V lost 2 bases, J lost 8 bases, and 10 bases lay in between. The CDR3 loop is CASSETGEDIQYF. Written as DNA, the CDR3 is TGTGCCAGCAGTGAAACGGGGGAGGACATTCAGTACTTC.